This T cell receptor (beta chain) was sequenced for a study of yellow fever vaccine responses in identical twins. TCRdb used MiXCR to reprocess the RT-PCR reads, holding one entry per CDR3 protein. The top ten hold 1.5% to 2% of the sample, which has 3,500 to 4,500 distinct CDR3 sequences, approximately 89% seen once. Broader study findings: As reported, the vaccine T cell response of twins seemed partly convergent and partly personalized.

The sample holds a few counts of this clonotype. Antigen unknown. The specimen was T cells from blood (PBMCs), unsorted or a sorted subset (not recorded which), collected before or after yellow fever vaccination (not recorded which). The sequence was obtained from a woman in her late teens or twenties who received the yellow fever vaccine.

CDR3 DNA: TGTGCCAGCTCCCCCGGCCCAGGGGCCTACGAGCAGTACTTC. Translation: CASSPGPGAYEQYF. J is TRBJ2-7 and V is TRBV18; TRBD1 might be the D (6 bases). Trimming took off 6 bases at V and 2 bases at J, with 14 bases between the two ends. Germline loops: CDR1 KGHSH, CDR2 LQKENI. The CDR3 contains 14 residues. Supplemented by reference TRBV18 and TRBJ2-7, the full variable domain reads NAGVMQNPRHLVRRRGQEARLRCSPMKGHSHVYWYRQLPEEGLKFMVYLQKENIIDESGMPKERFSAEFPKEGPSILRIQQVVRGDSAAYFCASSPGPGAYEQYFGPGTRLTVT.